This TCR beta chain came from a study of T cell changes during pregnancy in multiple sclerosis. CDR1 SGHDT and CDR2 YYEEEE come from the germline V gene. The CDR3 has 17 amino acids. V trimming: 3 bases; J trimming: 2 bases; junction bases outside the gene matches: 11. Libraries were prepared by immunoSEQ multiplex PCR; TCRdb keeps only in-frame clonotypes and omits some of them. The sample carries about 110,000 clones, approximately 90% recorded once. This TCR was sampled from a female donor with multiple sclerosis, enrolled in a pregnancy study. The source material was peripheral blood, sampled in the third trimester of pregnancy. The chain links TRBV5-6 to TRBJ2-1, with 7 positions matching TRBD1. CDR3 sequence (DNA): TGTGCCAGCAGCTCTGGCCCAAGACAGGGACCCTACAATGAGCAGTTCTTC. Its translation is CASSSGPRQGPYNEQFF.